The T cell receptor (beta chain) described here comes from a study of Graves' ophthalmopathy and Graves' hyperthyroidism. Notes on the study in general: An approximately 84% specificity and 87.88% sensitivity were achieved by a 13-signature model that separated ophthalmopathy from stable hyperthyroidism. Most thyroid-expanded clonotypes exceeding 0.001 frequency were also found in blood.

This CDR3 contains 12 residues. V was pared by 6 bases and J by 10 bases, with 12 bases between. From germline, CDR1 is MNHEY and CDR2 SVGEGT. This clonotype appeared many times. Its specificity is not known. Amplified material comprised TCR beta CDR3 regions derived from RNA transcripts. Scientists carried out first-round RT-PCR using HTBI primers and then a second-round multiplex PCR. A single record per CDR3 protein comes from TCRdb applying MiXCR to the multiplex PCR reads. The sample consists of fewer than 400,000 distinct CDR3 sequences, around 19% of them appearing once. Ophthalmopathy-affected donors exhibited moderate-to-severe activity, CAS ≥3, NOSPECS ≥4, and duration under 3 months.

The receptor comes from a woman aged 18-29 years with Graves' ophthalmopathy. V is TRBV6-2 or TRBV6-3 and J is TRBJ2-2; tentative D call: TRBD2 (5 bases). The sequenced sample consisted of peripheral blood. Here the CDR3 reads CASSPGESELFF. CDR3 bases: TGTGCCAGCAGCCCCGGGGAGTCGGAGCTGTTTTTT.